These 5 T cell receptor beta chains share one sample of origin, sequenced in a study of molecular identifiers for immune sequencing clone quantification. One entry per CDR3 protein, called by TCRdb with MiXCR from the PCR reads. The sample records around 20,000 distinct CDR3 sequences, roughly 17% being singletons. The source material was naive CD8+ T cells from blood, with Jurkat cell RNA spiked in. Regarding subset: FACS-sorted CD8+CD4-CCR7+CD45RA+ naive T cells. All receptors come from a human donor in good health. Some libraries in this study had Jurkat cell RNA spiked in.

To note about this clonotype: This could be a read error, since a much larger clone is one nucleotide away. The genes are TRBV5-5 and TRBJ1-1; D is unclear. Germline CDR1 SGHKS, CDR2 YYEKEE (reference sequence). The CDR3 runs to 13 residues. CDR3 nucleotide sequence: TGTGCCAGCAGCTTTTTATTGAACACTGTAGCTTTCTTT. This encodes CASSFLLNTVAFF.

This chain joins TRBV18 and TRBJ2-5; no definite D call. Germline CDR1 KGHSH, CDR2 LQKENI. V lost 3 bases, J lost 4 bases, and 6 bases lay in between. CDR3 length: 12 amino acids. CDR3 region: CASSPPGETQYF. CDR3 bases: TGTGCCAGCTCACCCCCTGGAGAGACCCAGTACTTC.

This clonotype was detected ten times or more. The CDR3 DNA reads TGTGCCATCAGTGAATGGGGGGATGGGACAGATACGCAGTATTTT. It codes for CAISEWGDGTDTQYF. This sequence joins TRBV10-3 and TRBJ2-3; possibly TRBD2 for D (6 bases). Looked up from germline, CDR1 is ENHRY and CDR2 is SYGVKD. This CDR3 is built from 15 residues. The V end lost 3 bases, the J end lost 3 bases, and 13 bases lay between the germline ends.

On this clonotype itself: Given a much more abundant clone one base away, this may be a read error. The chain carries TRBV14 and TRBJ1-1, with D possibly TRBD1 on 6 matching bases. The CDR3 has 14 amino acids. Germline loops: CDR1 SGHDN, CDR2 FVKESK. CDR3 in DNA: TGTGCCAGCAACCAAGAGGTCAGGGGAACTGAAGCTTTCTTT. This gives the protein CASNQEVRGTEAFF.

This clonotype was observed many times. The rearrangement joins TRBV9 to TRBJ2-3, with 8 bases matching TRBD2. V was clipped by 4 bases and J by 6 bases; unmatched bases: 13. Germline V gene data show CDR1 as SGDLS and CDR2 as YYNGEE. The CDR3 has 16 residues. Here the CDR3 DNA reads TGTGCCAGCAGCCCCTCCGGGACTAGGTCGTGGGATACGCAGTATTTT. The encoded protein is CASSPSGTRSWDTQYF.